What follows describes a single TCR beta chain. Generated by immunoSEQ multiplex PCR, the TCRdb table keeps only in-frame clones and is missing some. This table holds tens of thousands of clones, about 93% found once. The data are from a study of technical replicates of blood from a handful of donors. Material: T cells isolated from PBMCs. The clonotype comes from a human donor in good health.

The CDR3 region has the DNA TGTGCCAGTAGTAACGGGTATAGGCGTGGCTACACCTTC. It is translated as CASSNGYRRGYTF. V gene TRBV19 combines with J gene TRBJ1-2; D remains unclear. The CDR3 has 13 amino acids. Per germline, CDR1 LNHDA and CDR2 SQIVND (reference sequence). Trimming took 4 bases from V and 7 from J, leaving 13 bases between them. Variable domain in full (rest from reference TRBV19 and TRBJ1-2): DGGITQSPKYLFRKEGQNVTLSCEQNLNHDAMYWYRQDPGQGLRLIYYSQIVNDFQKGDIAEGYSVSREKKESFPLTVTSAQKNPTAFYLCASSNGYRRGYTFGSGTRLTVV.